The T cell receptor beta chain under discussion was sequenced for a study of blood T cell repertoires in COVID-19. This CDR3 comprises 14 residues. V was clipped by 6 bases and J by 6 bases; unmatched bases: 9. Germline CDR1 is SEHNR and CDR2 is FQNEAQ (reference sequence). The protocol was immunoSEQ multiplex PCR, while the TCRdb copy is restricted to in-frame clones and leaves out a portion. The table lists about 350,000 clones, 85% to 90% of them singletons. The sequence derives from a woman in her twenties or thirties who had been exposed to COVID-19. The gene calls are TRBV7-9 and TRBJ2-7, with TRBD1 identical over 9 bases. Sample: PBMCs or T cells enriched from blood (not recorded which). The CDR3 DNA is TGTGCCAGCAGAAGAACTGGGACAGGGTCCGAGCAGTACTTC. Translating gives CASRRTGTGSEQYF.